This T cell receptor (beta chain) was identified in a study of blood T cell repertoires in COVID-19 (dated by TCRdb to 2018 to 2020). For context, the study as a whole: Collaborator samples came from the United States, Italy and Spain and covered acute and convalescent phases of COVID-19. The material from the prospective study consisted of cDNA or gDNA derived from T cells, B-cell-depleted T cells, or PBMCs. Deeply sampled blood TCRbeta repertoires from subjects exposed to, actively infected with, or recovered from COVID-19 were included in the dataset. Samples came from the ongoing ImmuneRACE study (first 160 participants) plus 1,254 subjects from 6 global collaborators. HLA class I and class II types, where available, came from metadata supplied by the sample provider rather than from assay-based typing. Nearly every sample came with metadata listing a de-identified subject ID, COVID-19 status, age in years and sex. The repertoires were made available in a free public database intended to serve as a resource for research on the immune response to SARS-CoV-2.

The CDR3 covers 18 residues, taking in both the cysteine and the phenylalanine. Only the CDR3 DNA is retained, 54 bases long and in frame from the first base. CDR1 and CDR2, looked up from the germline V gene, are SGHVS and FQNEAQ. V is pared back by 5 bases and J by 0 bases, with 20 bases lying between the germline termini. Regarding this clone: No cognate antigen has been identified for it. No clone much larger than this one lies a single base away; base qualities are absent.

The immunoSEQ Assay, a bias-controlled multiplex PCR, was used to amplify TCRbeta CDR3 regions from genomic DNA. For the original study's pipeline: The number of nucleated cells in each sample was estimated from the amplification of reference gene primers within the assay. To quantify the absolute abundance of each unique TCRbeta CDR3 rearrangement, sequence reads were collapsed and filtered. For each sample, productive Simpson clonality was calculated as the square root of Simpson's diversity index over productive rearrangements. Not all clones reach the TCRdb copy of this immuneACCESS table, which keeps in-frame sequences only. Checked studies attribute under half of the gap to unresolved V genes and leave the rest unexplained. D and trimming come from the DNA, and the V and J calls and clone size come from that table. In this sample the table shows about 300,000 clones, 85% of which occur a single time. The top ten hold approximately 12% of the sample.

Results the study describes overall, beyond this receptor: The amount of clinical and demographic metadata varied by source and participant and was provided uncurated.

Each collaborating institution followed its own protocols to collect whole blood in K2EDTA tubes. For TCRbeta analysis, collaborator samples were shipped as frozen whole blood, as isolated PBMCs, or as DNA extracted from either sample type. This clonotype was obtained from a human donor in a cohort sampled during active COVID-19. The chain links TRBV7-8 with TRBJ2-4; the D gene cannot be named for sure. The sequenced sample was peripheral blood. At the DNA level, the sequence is TGTGCCAGCAGCCCGACCGGGTTCTCCACGGTAGCCAAAAACATTCAGTACTTC. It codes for CASSPTGFSTVAKNIQYF.